A single sample gave rise to the 20 T cell receptor beta chains below, sequenced in a study of T cells after yellow fever vaccination. From the 5' RACE reads, TCRdb called clonotypes with MiXCR, one entry per CDR3 protein. This table has approximately 85,000 distinct CDR3 sequences, approximately 12% appearing once. This specimen was CD8+ T cells not binding an NS4B(214-222) dextramer, sorted from PBMCs, taken 21 days after the first yellow fever vaccination. These receptors came from a man between 18 and 35 years old who received the YFV17D yellow fever vaccine.

The rearrangement links TRBV6-5 to TRBJ2-7; D gene uncertain. V gave up 4 bases and J gave up 0 bases, with 10 bases separating them. This CDR3 has 14 residues. Germline V CDR1 and CDR2: MNHEY, SVGAGI. Here the CDR3 reads CASSSTPSSYEQYF. In DNA form, the CDR3 reads TGTGCCAGCAGTTCGACCCCCAGCTCCTACGAGCAGTACTTC.

The table lists this clonotype with many counts. V and J are TRBV28 and TRBJ2-1; D is possibly TRBD2 (6 bases). Per the germline V gene, CDR1 is MDHEN and CDR2 is SYDVKM. V shed 2 bases and J shed 0 bases, with 17 bases lying between them. The CDR3 loop spans 18 amino acids. DNA for the CDR3: TGTGCCAGCAGTTTACTATCCGGAGGGAGTCCCTCCTACAATGAGCAGTTCTTC. Translation gives CASSLLSGGSPSYNEQFF.

The chain has TRBV13 and TRBJ2-7; 7 bases agree with TRBD1. The V segment lost 5 bases and the J segment 5 bases; nucleotides outside the gene matches: 6. Germline CDR1 is PRHDT and CDR2 is FYEKMQ (reference sequence). The CDR3 length is 13 residues. CDR3 loop: CASSLQGKDEQYF. The DNA for the CDR3 is TGTGCCAGCAGCCTACAGGGGAAAGACGAGCAGTACTTC.

There are a few counts of this clonotype. The chain has TRBV27 and TRBJ2-3; D unclear. CDR1 and CDR2 from the germline V gene are MNHEY and SMNVEV (reference sequence). Between the trimmed V and J ends, which lost 7 bases and 0 bases, there was a span of 5 bases. This CDR3 has 12 amino acids. Here the CDR3 reads CASKVSTDTQYF. The CDR3 coding sequence is TGTGCCAGCAAGGTCAGCACAGATACGCAGTATTTT.

This clonotype turned up a few times. The gene calls are TRBV28 and TRBJ2-1; 10 bases line up with TRBD1. The germline CDR1 and CDR2 sequences are MDHEN and SYDVKM. V was clipped by 9 bases and J by 2 bases; unmatched bases: 10. This CDR3 contains 16 residues. CDR3: CASCLGQGFTYNEQFF. The DNA for the CDR3 is TGTGCCAGTTGTTTGGGACAGGGGTTCACCTACAATGAGCAGTTCTTC.

This clonotype came up a few times. This chain connects TRBV12-3 or TRBV12-4 to TRBJ1-4; D is perhaps TRBD1 (5 bases). Trimming removed 3 bases at V and 6 bases at J, with 8 bases between. This CDR3 comprises 13 residues. The CDR3 here is CASSLGTDEKLFF. DNA of the CDR3: TGTGCCAGCAGTTTGGGGACTGATGAAAAACTGTTTTTT.

The chain combines TRBV6-1 with TRBJ1-6, with D uncertain. Germline V gene lookup returns CDR1 MNHNS and CDR2 SASEGT. Trimming stripped 6 bases from V and 10 bases from J, with 16 bases between. CDR3 size: 14 residues. CDR3 sequence reads: CASRPTDVESPLHF. The CDR3 nucleotides are TGTGCCAGCAGACCGACCGACGTTGAGTCACCCCTCCACTTT.

This clonotype was seen many times. The chain joins TRBV29-1 to TRBJ2-1; 8 bases line up with TRBD1. With 5 bases clipped from V and 6 bases from J, the junction kept 9 bases outside the gene matches. Germline CDR1 and CDR2: SQVTM and ANQGSEA. This CDR3 contains 14 residues. In DNA form, the CDR3 reads TGCAGCGTTCTCACAGGGGGATCGGGCAATGAGCAGTTCTTC. Translation: CSVLTGGSGNEQFF.

The genes are TRBV27 and TRBJ2-3, with a tentative D call TRBD1 (6 bases). The V gene's germline CDR1 is MNHEY and CDR2 SMNVEV (reference sequence). The CDR3 is 15 residues long. V lost 1 base and J 4 bases, leaving 12 bases between the germline ends. For the CDR3, the DNA is TGTGCCAGCAGTTTATTCCCAGGGGCCCCAGATACGCAGTATTTT. Translation: CASSLFPGAPDTQYF.

In its sample, this clonotype ranks as large. The chain carries TRBV6-4 and TRBJ2-6; TRBD1 agrees at 8 bases. The J segment lost 2 bases and the V segment lost 0 bases, leaving 0 bases of the junction unmatched. The germline CDR1 and CDR2 sequences are MRHNA and SNTAGT. This CDR3 is 16 amino acids long. The CDR3 reads CASSDSTGAGANVLTF. Here the CDR3 DNA reads TGTGCCAGCAGTGACTCGACAGGGGCTGGGGCCAACGTCCTGACTTTC.

The chain combines TRBV6-1 with TRBJ2-5, with a tentative D call TRBD1 (5 bases). This CDR3 has 14 amino acids. Trimming removed 0 bases at V and 3 bases at J, with 8 bases between. CDR1 and CDR2 from the germline V gene are MNHNS and SASEGT. In nucleotides, the CDR3 is TGTGCCAGCAGTGAAGCGTTGGACAAAGAGACCCAGTACTTC. It codes for CASSEALDKETQYF.

This clonotype was counted between two and nine times. The CDR3 bases are TGTGCCAGCAGCTTGTCTCAGGGGGCCGGTTACGAGCAGTACGTC. Its protein product is CASSLSQGAGYEQYV. The V gene is TRBV5-5, the J gene TRBJ2-7, with 8 bases that match TRBD1. Unmatched junction bases numbered 7, after V lost 1 base and J lost 4 bases. The CDR3 consists of 15 residues. Germline CDR1 and CDR2: SGHKS and YYEKEE (reference sequence).

This clonotype is labeled medium-sized. The J gene is TRBJ2-1, the V gene TRBV20-1, with TRBD1 matching over 8 bases. This CDR3 contains 19 residues. The trim removed 4 bases at V and 6 bases at J, leaving 23 bases unmatched. Germline CDR1 reads DFQATT; CDR2 reads SNEGSKA (reference sequence). In DNA, the CDR3 is TGCAGTGCTACCTCCCTGGACAGGGAACCTTTATCACTGGGCAATGAGCAGTTCTTC. This encodes CSATSLDREPLSLGNEQFF.

The chain links TRBV5-1 to TRBJ2-6; D unclear. This CDR3 is built from 16 residues. V lost 4 bases to trimming and J lost 1 base, with 12 bases between them. Per the germline V gene, CDR1 is SGHRS and CDR2 is YFSETQ. The CDR3, as DNA: TGCGCCAGCAGCCCCCAATTAGGATCTGGGGCCAACGTCCTGACTTTC. Translating it yields CASSPQLGSGANVLTF.

There are a few counts of this clonotype. The chain uses TRBV7-2 and TRBJ1-5; 8 nucleotides align to TRBD1. V gave up 5 bases and J gave up 6 bases; unmatched junction bases: 9. CDR1 and CDR2 (germline): SGHTA, FQGNSA. There are 15 residues in the CDR3. CDR3 sequence reads: CASSATGGGVQPQHF. The CDR3 DNA sequence: TGTGCCAGCAGCGCCACAGGGGGTGGAGTTCAGCCCCAGCATTTT.

This clonotype has only a few counts. This chain connects TRBV6-5 to TRBJ1-2; possibly TRBD1 for D (5 bases). Trimming removed 4 bases from V and 10 bases from J, with 19 bases in between. CDR3 length: 14 amino acids. Germline V gene lookup returns CDR1 MNHEY and CDR2 SVGAGI. The CDR3 coding sequence is TGTGCCAGCAGTTTCTTATCCTCCCAAGGGGCCTACACCTTC. This sequence encodes CASSFLSSQGAYTF.

The V gene is TRBV4-3, the J gene TRBJ1-4; tentatively, D is TRBD1 (5 bases). Looked up from germline, CDR1 is LGHNA and CDR2 is YSLEER. Between the trimmed V and J ends, which lost 1 base and 0 bases, there was a span of 12 bases. The CDR3 runs to 17 residues. Here the CDR3 DNA reads TGCGCCAGCAGCCAAGGTTCAGGGTTGGCAACTAATGAAAAACTGTTTTTT. It translates to CASSQGSGLATNEKLFF.

This clonotype was counted only a few times. The genes are TRBV28 and TRBJ2-7, with 10 positions matching TRBD1. Germline CDR1 reads MDHEN; CDR2 reads SYDVKM. With 6 bases clipped from V and 5 bases from J, the junction kept 10 bases outside the gene matches. The CDR3 covers 15 residues. The CDR3 DNA reads as TGTGCCAGCAGCTCGGACAGGGGGTTGTTAGACGAGCAGTACGTC. It yields the protein CASSSDRGLLDEQYV.

The chain employs TRBV4-2 and TRBJ2-1; 10 nucleotides match TRBD1. CDR1 is LGHNA and CDR2 is YNFKEQ in the germline V gene. The CDR3 is 16 amino acids. V shed 0 bases and J 8 bases; nucleotides not matched to a gene: 7. The CDR3 coding sequence is TGTGCCAGCAGCCAAGATTGGGACAGGGGAATCGATGAGCAGTTCTTC. Residues: CASSQDWDRGIDEQFF.

The chain couples TRBV2 to TRBJ1-6; the D is unclear. V lost 3 bases and J lost 7, with 10 bases in between. The CDR3 contains 14 residues. The germline gives CDR1 SNHLY, CDR2 FYNNEI. The CDR3 DNA is TGTGCCAGCAGTGATTTAACAGCCAATTCACCCCTCCACTTT. It yields the protein CASSDLTANSPLHF.